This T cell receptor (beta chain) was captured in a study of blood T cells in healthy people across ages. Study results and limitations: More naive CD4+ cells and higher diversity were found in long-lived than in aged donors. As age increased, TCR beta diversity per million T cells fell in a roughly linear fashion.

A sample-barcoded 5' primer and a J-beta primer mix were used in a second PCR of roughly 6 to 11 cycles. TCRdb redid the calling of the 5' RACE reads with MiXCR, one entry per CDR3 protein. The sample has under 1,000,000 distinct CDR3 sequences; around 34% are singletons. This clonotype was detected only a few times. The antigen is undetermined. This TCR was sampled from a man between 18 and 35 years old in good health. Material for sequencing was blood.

For the CDR3, the DNA is TGTGCCAGCAGAGTGGCCGGGGAAGGTCAGCCCCAGCATTTT. Its translation is CASRVAGEGQPQHF. The V call is TRBV12-3 or TRBV12-4, the J call TRBJ1-5; D remains ambiguous. With 6 bases removed from V and 6 bases from J, the gap between germline ends came to 15 bases. This CDR3 comprises 14 residues.